The next 2 T cell receptor beta chains were all read from a single sample in a study of cytomegalovirus exposure and HLA in healthy donors (TCRdb year 2017). The library was prepared using the immunoSEQ multiplex PCR assay. For the multiplex PCR, a mixture combining 60 forward primers for TCR Vbeta segments and 13 reverse primers for TCR Jbeta segments was used. The table was pulled from immuneACCESS by TCRdb, which kept in-frame rearrangements only. Such tables lose some clones; where checked, under half of the loss comes from unresolved V genes, and the rest has no known cause. This sample holds approximately 76,000 clones; under 85% were observed only once. About 16% of the sample belongs to the ten largest clones. The sample comprised PBMCs. These receptors were collected from a woman aged 40 to 49 in good health and CMV-seropositive.

The chain is built from TRBV29-1 and TRBJ1-2; maybe TRBD1 (5 bases). Per the germline V gene, CDR1 is SQVTM and CDR2 is ANQGSEA. Trimming cost V 2 bases and J 4 bases, with 11 bases left between them. The CDR3 is made up of 13 amino acids. The CDR3 nucleotides are TGCAGCGTTGAAAGCGCGACAGCCTATGGCTACACCTTC. Translated, it gives CSVESATAYGYTF.

The rearrangement links TRBV4-1 to TRBJ1-2; tentatively, D is TRBD1 (6 bases). Germline loops: CDR1 MGHRA, CDR2 YSYEKL. Trimming shortened V by 2 bases and J by 6 bases, and 13 bases separated the two germline ends. The CDR3 contains 14 residues. The CDR3 loop is CASSQYQGLDGYTF. DNA of the CDR3: TGCGCCAGCAGCCAATATCAGGGGTTGGATGGCTACACCTTC.